This T cell receptor (beta chain) was captured in a study of somatic mutations in cytotoxic T cells in rheumatoid arthritis. General study findings and limits: Unlike healthy controls, rheumatoid arthritis patients had CD8+ clonality that increased with age.

Sequencing was performed with immunoSEQ multiplex PCR; in TCRdb, only in-frame clones are kept and a portion is missing. The sample yields about 19,000 clones, roughly four fifths seen once. To note about this clone: Its target is unknown.

The CD4+ and CD8+ fractions came from positive magnetic bead selection and were purity-checked by flow cytometry. This TCR was recovered from an adult with rheumatoid arthritis. The specimen sequenced was CD8+ T cells sorted from blood.

The CDR3, as DNA: TGTGCCAGCAGTTTAAGGGGATTGGGGGAAAAACTGTTTTTT. Amino acid sequence: CASSLRGLGEKLFF. The J gene is TRBJ1-4, the V gene TRBV28; a weak D match, TRBD1 (5 bases). V gave up 2 bases and J gave up 8 bases, with 12 bases separating them. This CDR3 is built from 14 residues. Germline values: CDR1 MDHEN, CDR2 SYDVKM.